The clone carrying this TCR beta chain appeared once. Its specificity is not known. The germline gives CDR1 SEHNR, CDR2 FQNEAQ (reference sequence). The CDR3 is 13 amino acids. V lost 8 bases, J lost 4 bases, and 14 bases lay in between. It was with a sample-barcoded 5' primer and a J-beta primer mix that a second PCR of roughly 7 to 12 cycles was run. Through a template-switch adaptor with 12 random nucleotides, each cDNA molecule received a tag. MiXCR was run by TCRdb on the 5' RACE reads, yielding one entry per CDR3 protein. The data contain 850,000 to 1,300,000 distinct CDR3 sequences, under 55% of them singletons. This entry comes from a study of blood T cells in healthy people across ages. Peripheral blood from each donor was collected in a volume of approximately 9.2 milliliters. Samples each had at least 5.5 micrograms of total RNA extracted. Study conclusions and caveats: Higher diversity, along with more naive CD4+ cells, distinguished long-lived donors from aged donors.

The V gene is TRBV7-9, the J gene TRBJ1-2; D is undetermined. Specimen: blood. The sequence derives from an older woman in good health. The CDR3: CASSPSGSYGYTF. CDR3 bases: TGTGCCAGCTCACCGAGTGGGTCCTATGGCTACACCTTC.